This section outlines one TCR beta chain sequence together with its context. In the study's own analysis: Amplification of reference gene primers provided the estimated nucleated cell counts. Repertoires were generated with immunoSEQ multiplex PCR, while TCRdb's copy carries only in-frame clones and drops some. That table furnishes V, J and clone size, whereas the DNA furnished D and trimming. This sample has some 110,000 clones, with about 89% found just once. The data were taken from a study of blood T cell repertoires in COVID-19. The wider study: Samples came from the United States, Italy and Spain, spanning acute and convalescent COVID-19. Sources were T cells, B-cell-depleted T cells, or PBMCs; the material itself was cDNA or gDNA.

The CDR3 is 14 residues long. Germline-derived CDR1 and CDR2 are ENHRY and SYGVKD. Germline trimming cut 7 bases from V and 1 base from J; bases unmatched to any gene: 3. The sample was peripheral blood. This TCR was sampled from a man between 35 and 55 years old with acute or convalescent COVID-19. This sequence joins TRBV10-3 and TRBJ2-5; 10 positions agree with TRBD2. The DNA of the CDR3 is TGTGCCATCACGGCTAGCGGGGGCCAAGAGACCCAGTACTTC. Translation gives CAITASGGQETQYF.